What follows are 7 T cell receptor beta chains derived from one specimen sequenced in a study of CD8 T cells in ankylosing spondylitis. TCRdb called the 5' RACE reads again in MiXCR, with one record for every CDR3 protein. The table lists 200,000 or so distinct CDR3 sequences, about 20% of them singletons. The sequencing input was blood, either unsorted or a sorted T cell fraction (not recorded which). All receptors come from a male donor aged 5-29 years with ankylosing spondylitis or in good health (not recorded which).

This clonotype occurred a few times. The chain couples TRBV7-9 to TRBJ2-7, with 9 bases that match TRBD2. Germline trimming cut 5 bases from V and 3 bases from J; bases unmatched to any gene: 8. Looked up from germline, CDR1 is SEHNR and CDR2 is FQNEAQ (reference sequence). This CDR3 is 15 amino acids long. The CDR3 region is CASSPIAGVSYEQYF. CDR3 coding DNA: TGTGCCAGCAGCCCGATAGCGGGAGTTAGCTACGAGCAGTACTTC.

This clonotype came up many times. The chain recombines TRBV4-2 with TRBJ2-7; possible D gene TRBD1, 5 bases. CDR3 size: 16 residues. In germline, CDR1 is LGHNA, CDR2 YNFKEQ. V lost 1 base, J lost 2 bases, and 15 bases lay in between. Written as DNA, the CDR3 is TGTGCCAGCAGCCAAGGGTCCCAAGGGGTTCCCTACGAGCAGTACTTC. It encodes CASSQGSQGVPYEQYF.

This clonotype was observed many times. The chain links TRBV20-1 to TRBJ1-4, with 8 bases lining up with TRBD1. V was clipped by 2 bases and J by 6 bases; unmatched bases: 5. CDR1 DFQATT and CDR2 SNEGSKA come from the germline V gene (reference sequence). This CDR3 has 14 amino acids. CDR3 amino acids: CSARLTGADEKLFF. Here the CDR3 DNA reads TGCAGTGCTAGACTGACAGGGGCGGATGAAAAACTGTTTTTT.

This clonotype was picked up many times. The chain employs TRBV6-5 and TRBJ2-1; 8 bases map to TRBD2. With V trimmed by 4 bases and J by 0 bases, 8 bases remained unmatched. CDR1 is MNHEY, CDR2 SVGAGI, per germline. CDR3 length: 17 amino acids. The CDR3 DNA reads as TGTGCCAGCAGTTTCTTGGGCGGGAGGAGCTCCTACAATGAGCAGTTCTTC. This gives the protein CASSFLGGRSSYNEQFF.

Points on this clonotype: The final CDR3 position lacks the conserved phenylalanine or tryptophan, pointing to a likely read error. The chain recombines TRBV5-3 with TRBJ2-5, with 13 bases fitting TRBD2. TRBV5-3 is filed as an ORF, its function uncertain. This CDR3 comprises 19 residues. CDR3 amino acids: CARSRSDPGLAGVWETQYG. The CDR3 coding sequence is TGTGCCAGAAGCCGCTCCGACCCCGGACTAGCGGGAGTATGGGAGACACAGTACGGC.

The table lists this clonotype with many counts. CDR3 sequence reads: CASSLEGVQATNEKLFF. Here the CDR3 DNA reads TGCGCCAGCAGCTTGGAGGGGGTTCAGGCAACTAATGAAAAACTGTTTTTT. This chain uses TRBV5-1 with TRBJ1-4; weak D call: TRBD1 (6 bases). The CDR3 extends over 17 amino acids. Germline V gene sequence: CDR1 SGHRS, CDR2 YFSETQ. Trimming stripped 0 bases from V and 0 bases from J, with 12 bases between.

There are many counts of this clonotype. V is TRBV20-1 and J is TRBJ1-5, with 8 bases matching TRBD1. The CDR3 spans 15 residues. Germline CDR1 reads DFQATT; CDR2 reads SNEGSKA (reference sequence). V lost 3 bases to trimming and J lost 4 bases; unmatched junction nucleotides: 8. DNA of the CDR3: TGCAGTGCTAGGCGCATGACAGGGGATAATCAGCCCCAGCATTTT. This sequence encodes CSARRMTGDNQPQHF.